This entry concerns a single T cell receptor beta chain. Its target antigen remains unknown. No much larger clonotype is one base removed from it; base qualities were not supplied. These data are taken from a study of radiation and T cells in renal cell carcinoma (dated by TCRdb to the early 2020s). Describing the broader study: The samples were drawn from a clinical trial, where primary renal cell carcinomas were treated with 15 Gy of stereotactic body radiation therapy and then removed by nephrectomy 4 weeks afterward. TCR beta sequencing covered around 50 samples in total, comprising some 25 tumors and around 27 peripheral blood samples. In the 53 samples combined, around 3.7 million unique CDR3 nucleotide sequences were found, encoding 2,658,974 unique CDR3 amino acid sequences.

Broad study findings and their caveats: Because the trial had a single-armed design, the trial could not examine how radiation dose or scheduling affected the TCR repertoire. In blood, the top tumor clonotypes increased between baseline and 2 weeks post-radiation and then shrank by 4 weeks, which suggests that tumor-resident clones expanded only transiently. Dynamics of the blood repertoire were not tracked past 4 weeks after treatment. No pretreatment tumor biopsies were available, so the baseline intratumoral presence of clonotypes could not be determined.

The immunoSEQ kit was used, according to the manufacturer's recommendations, to generate TCR beta libraries from genomic DNA. Library preparation used a first multiplex PCR with proprietary primers, then a second PCR adding unique barcodes, with bead cleanups after each round. A positive control reaction and a negative control reaction, both provided in the kit, were run with every batch of samples. The final libraries were assessed on an Agilent 4200 TapeStation D1000 ScreenTape, pooled by volume, and quantified by qPCR. Sequencing ran on an Illumina NextSeq500 with a MidOutput 150-cycle cartridge, using 156 Read1 and 15 Index1 cycles with kit custom primers. The pooled library was loaded at about 1 pM, with a 20% PhiX control spiked in. The authors processed their data as follows. Vendor-processed data were analyzed in R, and a clonotype was defined as all T cells sharing the same CDR3 nucleotide sequence. In the clone abundance analyses, frequencies were normalized to the 10,000 most abundant clones in each sample. Public T cell clones, which averaged fewer than five per sample, were removed prior to analysis. Tumor-enriched clonotypes and baseline blood-enriched clonotypes were defined as those with an abundance difference of at least 32-fold between compartments. A beta-binomial differential abundance model was used to identify clonotypes that expanded or contracted between blood time points. The Baroni-Urbani and Buser coefficient was used to measure tumor-blood repertoire similarity, and groups were compared with two-tailed Wilcoxon tests in R. TCRdb obtained this table from immuneACCESS and retained in-frame rearrangements with V and J assigned. These tables miss some clones; where compared with another copy, unresolved V genes account for less than half of the shortfall, and the remainder is unexplained. V, J and clone size are those of that table, while D and trimming were read from the DNA. Within this sample are 110,000 to 150,000 clones, with less than 85% of them counted one time only. The ten biggest clones cover 20% to 25% of the sample.

The sample's time point label is to be understood as: baseline pretreatment blood. The sample's treatment or condition, from its label and the paper: 15 Gy SBRT to primary tumor, nephrectomy 4 weeks later. To follow tumor-enriched clonotypes, serial peripheral blood was collected from radiation-treated patients at baseline and at 2 weeks and 4 weeks after SBRT. All patients had renal cell carcinoma with clear cell pathology. The QIAamp DNA Blood Mini Kit (Qiagen) was used to prepare genomic DNA for TCR sequencing. The analyses included only samples that passed all quality control checks. CDR1 and CDR2 (SGDLS, YYNGEE) derive from the germline V gene. V is pared back by 2 bases and J by 7 bases, with 16 bases lying between the germline termini. The CDR3 spans 15 residues, from the cysteine through the phenylalanine. Kept here is only the CDR3 DNA, which spans 45 bases and is read in frame from base 1.

The material sequenced was blood, taken from a patient whose treatment included radiotherapy and nephrectomy. The chain was built from TRBV9 and TRBJ2-1; 6 matching bases give a weak D call of TRBD1. The clonotype was recovered from a woman between 50 and 59 years old with renal cell carcinoma. CDR3 region: CASSVATGYGNEQFF. The DNA reads TGTGCCAGCAGCGTCGCAACAGGGTATGGTAATGAGCAGTTCTTC.